The T cell receptor (beta chain) described here comes from a study of T cell responses to AZD1222 COVID-19 vaccine. Study-level results: Clonal diversity was possibly underestimated, and white British individuals and females predominated among donors. The study sampled repertoires only after the peak T cell response. Vaccine-associated CD4 TCRs ranged over spike, dominating at 160-218 and 743-854.

Only in-frame clones appear in the TCRdb table, and some are missing; sequencing was by immunoSEQ multiplex PCR. The table has 29,000 or so clones, 93% seen once. About this clone itself: Its specificity is not known.

The CDR3 contains 14 residues. The J segment lost 5 bases and the V segment lost 4 bases, leaving 5 bases of the junction unmatched. CDR1 is KGHSH, CDR2 LQKENI, per germline. This specimen consisted of peripheral blood, obtained on day 0 of AZD1222 vaccination. The V call is TRBV18, the J call TRBJ2-5; TRBD2 matches at 9 bases. This clonotype was sampled from an adult in good health. The CDR3 loop is CASSLAGGLETQYF. CDR3 nucleotide sequence: TGTGCCAGCTCACTGGCGGGAGGGTTGGAGACCCAGTACTTC.